This TCR beta chain derives from a study of quantifying T cell responses using KT2 cells. For the study at large: TCR alpha and beta constant-region primers primed reverse transcription of RNA.

A single-stranded UMI oligo with SP2 sequence was ligated to cDNA 3' ends. An equimolar mix of RC1.1 and RC1.2 primed the beta chain across TRBC1 and TRBC2. In TCRdb, the UMI-ligation and nested PCR reads were re-called with MiXCR into one record per CDR3 protein. The sample shows fewer than 45,000 distinct CDR3 sequences, around 15% of them seen only once. The CDR3 runs to 16 residues. Looked up from germline, CDR1 is SGDLS and CDR2 is YYNGEE. V lost 4 bases and J 5 bases, leaving 18 bases between the germline ends. The rearrangement joins TRBV9 to TRBJ2-2, with D maybe TRBD1 (5 bases). The receptor's source is a human donor. Sequenced sample: PBMCs spiked with cells of the T cell clone KT2. CDR3 DNA sequence: TGTGCCAGCAGCCCTGAGATTGGGGCGCGGACCGGGGAGCTGTTTTTT. As protein: CASSPEIGARTGELFF.